Sequencing of this T cell receptor (beta chain) was carried out in a study of CD4 T cells in relation to SARS-CoV-2 and coronaviruses. Concerning this clone: Its antigen is unknown.

The unexposed donors gave CD4+ T cells in about 2010-2019, prior to COVID-19. CD4+ T cells were isolated from the cells after around eleven days of culture. Cells permitting, SARS-CoV-2 S/N and four cold-coronavirus spikes were tested on unexposed-donor CD4+ T cells. Trimming took 1 base from V and 6 from J, leaving 10 bases between them. This CDR3 contains 14 residues. The germline gives CDR1 SGHKS, CDR2 YYEKEE (reference sequence). Sequencing was performed with immunoSEQ multiplex PCR; in TCRdb, only in-frame clones are kept and a portion is missing. The sample carries some 20,000 clones, about 78% recorded once.

Sequencing was carried out using CD4+ T cells from PBMCs, cultured in vitro. The genes are TRBV5-5 and TRBJ2-2; maybe TRBD2 (5 bases). The TCR sequence derives from a human donor in good health. The CDR3 DNA reads as TGTGCCAGCAGCTTGTTGGCGGAGGCCGGGGAGCTGTTTTTT. Encoded protein: CASSLLAEAGELFF.